This T cell receptor (beta chain) was captured in a study of cytomegalovirus exposure and HLA in healthy donors. A word on this clone: Its specificity is unknown.

Study conclusions and caveats: Sequences of the TCR beta chain were said to predict the HLA-A and HLA-B alleles of most subjects accurately. Previous analysis showed most TCR beta V segments were productive about 87% or about 30% of the time.

PCR primers comprised 60 Vbeta and 13 Jbeta primers. TCRdb keeps only in-frame clones here, not all; method: immunoSEQ multiplex PCR. The table has 110,000 to 150,000 clones, roughly 77% seen once. CDR1 is SNHLY, CDR2 FYNNEI, per germline. The CDR3 sequence is 13 residues long. This chain uses TRBV2 with TRBJ2-5; tentatively, D is TRBD2 (5 bases). The J call is doubtful: the DNA matches TRBJ2-7 better. The sequenced sample consisted of PBMCs. This sequence was found in a man aged 35-49 years in good health and CMV-seronegative. CDR3 region: CASRGSQVGEQYF. The CDR3 nucleotides read TGTGCCAGCCGCGGGTCACAAGTTGGCGAGCAGTACTTC.